Following are 12 T cell receptor beta chains from one sample sequenced in a study of neurological immune-mediated disorders. TCRdb passed the 5' RACE reads through MiXCR, listing each CDR3 protein once. The table records 66,000 or so distinct CDR3 sequences, less than 5.5% of them present only once. Sequenced: PBMCs. The origin of the receptors is a man aged 25 to 45 with multiple sclerosis.

Of note for this clonotype: Relative to the germline gene, one junction end is altered; a read error may explain this. The chain has TRBV27 and TRBJ1-6; no firm D call. This CDR3 has 13 amino acids. Germline lookup yields CDR1 MNHEY and CDR2 SMNVEV (reference sequence). The DNA for the CDR3 is TGTGCCAGCAGTGCCGTGAGGGCTTCACCCCTCAACTTT. Residues: CASSAVRASPLNF.

The sample holds many counts of this clonotype. The chain recombines TRBV10-1 with TRBJ1-1; possibly TRBD1 for D (5 bases). This CDR3 is built from 14 residues. CDR1 WNHNN and CDR2 SYGVQD come from the germline V gene (reference sequence). Trimming shortened V by 2 bases and J by 2 bases, and 9 bases separated the two germline ends. CDR3 bases: TGCGCCAGCAGTGAGCCGGGACTAAACACTGAAGCTTTCTTT. It specifies CASSEPGLNTEAFF.

This clonotype was detected many times. The J gene is TRBJ2-3, the V gene TRBV5-1; D may be TRBD2 (6 bases). V was pared by 4 bases and J by 2 bases, with 14 bases between. The germline V gene has CDR1 SGHRS and CDR2 YFSETQ. This CDR3 has 15 amino acids. The CDR3 spells CASSLGDFYTDTQYF. Here the CDR3 DNA reads TGCGCCAGCAGCCTGGGGGACTTTTACACAGATACGCAGTATTTT.

There are many counts of this clonotype. This chain uses TRBV5-5 with TRBJ1-5, with D perhaps matching TRBD1 (5 bases). This CDR3 contains 14 residues. Trimming removed 4 bases from V and 4 bases from J, with 12 bases in between. Looked up from germline, CDR1 is SGHKS and CDR2 is YYEKEE (reference sequence). The chain's CDR3 is CASSEGTYNQPQHF. CDR3 in DNA: TGTGCCAGCAGCGAAGGGACGTATAATCAGCCCCAGCATTTT.

The sample holds a few counts of this clonotype. The V gene is TRBV5-1, the J gene TRBJ2-1; maybe TRBD1 (6 bases). Looked up from germline, CDR1 is SGHRS and CDR2 is YFSETQ. The CDR3 extends over 13 amino acids. Trimming pared 5 bases from V and 6 bases from J, leaving 12 bases between. CDR3 coding DNA: TGCGCCAGCAGTTTACAGGGCCCCAATGAGCAGTTCTTC. Encoded protein: CASSLQGPNEQFF.

This clonotype appeared many times. The V and J genes are TRBV21-1 and TRBJ1-5; the tabulated D call, TRBD1, remains unverified against the DNA. TRBV21-1 is designated a pseudogene. CDR3 length: 14 residues. The CDR3 DNA sequence: TGTGCCAGCAGCAAGGACTGTCCCCGTCAGCCCCAGCATTTT. Translation gives CASSKDCPRQPQHF.

The chain joins TRBV14 to TRBJ2-3; 7 bases fit TRBD2. CDR3 length: 14 residues. Germline V gives CDR1 SGHDN, CDR2 FVKESK. V lost 6 bases and J lost 5; bases outside the gene matches: 8. The CDR3 reads CASRRAGPIDTQYF. The CDR3 bases are TGTGCCAGCAGACGAGCGGGGCCCATAGATACGCAGTATTTT. Complete variable domain (other parts from reference TRBV14 and TRBJ2-3): EAGVTQFPSHSVIEKGQTVTLRCDPISGHDNLYWYRRVMGKEIKFLLHFVKESKQDESGMPNNRFLAERTGGTYSTLKVQPAELEDSGVYFCASRRAGPIDTQYFGPGTRLTVL.

This clonotype was seen ten or more times. This chain connects TRBV12-5 to TRBJ2-1, with TRBD2 matching 11 bases. CDR1 is LGHNT, CDR2 FRNRAP, per germline. Trimming at V came to 0 bases and at J to 7 bases, leaving 5 bases not matched to a gene. The CDR3 has 16 residues. This CDR3 is CASGLVRLAGHNEQFF. As DNA, the CDR3 is TGTGCTAGTGGTTTGGTCAGACTAGCGGGGCATAATGAGCAGTTCTTC.

This clonotype occurred many times. V and J are TRBV2 and TRBJ1-2; 9 nucleotides match TRBD1. Germline V gene lookup returns CDR1 SNHLY and CDR2 FYNNEI. This CDR3 comprises 14 residues. Losses at the gene ends were 1 base for V and 10 bases for J; bases not matched to a gene: 7. The CDR3 DNA sequence: TGTGCCAGCAGTGAAGGGGCGGGACAGGGAGCCTACACCTTC. Its translation: CASSEGAGQGAYTF.

In this sample, this clonotype turned up many times. The chain combines TRBV20-1 with TRBJ1-6; perhaps TRBD1 as D (5 bases). Trimming stripped 3 bases from V and 4 bases from J, with 16 bases between. The CDR3 has 16 amino acids. Germline loops: CDR1 DFQATT, CDR2 SNEGSKA (reference sequence). CDR3 protein: CSASQDIYIYNSPLHF. DNA for the CDR3: TGCAGTGCTAGTCAGGACATCTACATTTATAATTCACCCCTCCACTTT.

This clonotype was picked up many times. The chain links TRBV7-9 to TRBJ1-3; the D is unclear. The germline V gene encodes CDR1 SEHNR and CDR2 FQNEAQ (reference sequence). Trimming shortened V by 2 bases and J by 4 bases, and 12 bases separated the two germline ends. The CDR3 sequence is 15 residues long. The CDR3 DNA sequence: TGTGCCAGCAGCTTAATGGTGGCAGAAGGAAACACCATATATTTT. It encodes CASSLMVAEGNTIYF.

This clonotype has ten or more counts. The rearrangement uses TRBV6-5 and TRBJ1-6, with a tentative D call TRBD1 (5 bases). CDR1 and CDR2 from the germline V gene are MNHEY and SVGAGI. V lost 0 bases, J lost 12 bases, and 6 bases lay in between. This CDR3 contains 12 residues. CDR3 in DNA: TGTGCCAGCAGTTACTCGAGGGGACCCCTCCACTTT. It encodes CASSYSRGPLHF.